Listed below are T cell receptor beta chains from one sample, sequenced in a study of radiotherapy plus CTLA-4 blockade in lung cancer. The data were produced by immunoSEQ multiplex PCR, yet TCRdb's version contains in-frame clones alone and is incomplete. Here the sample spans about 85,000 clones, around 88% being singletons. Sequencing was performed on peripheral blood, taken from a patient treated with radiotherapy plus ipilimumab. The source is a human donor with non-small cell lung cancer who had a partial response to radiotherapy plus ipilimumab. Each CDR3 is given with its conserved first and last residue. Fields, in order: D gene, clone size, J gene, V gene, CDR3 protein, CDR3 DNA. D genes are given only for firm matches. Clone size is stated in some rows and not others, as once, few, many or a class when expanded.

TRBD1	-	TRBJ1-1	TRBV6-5	CASSYPTGEAFF	TGTGCCAGCAGTTACCCGACAGGGGAAGCTTTCTTT
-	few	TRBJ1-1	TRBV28	CASSLTAGRAEAFF	TGTGCCAGCAGTCTGACGGCGGGGCGAGCTGAAGCTTTCTTT
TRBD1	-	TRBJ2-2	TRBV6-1	CASTVDRGGELFF	TGTGCCAGCACGGTGGACAGGGGAGGGGAGCTGTTTTTT
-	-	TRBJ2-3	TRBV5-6	CASSSGGGDPDTQYF	TGTGCCAGCAGCTCCGGTGGAGGGGATCCAGATACGCAGTATTTT
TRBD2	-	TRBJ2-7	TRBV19	CASSTSGREGTYEQYF	TGTGCCAGTAGTACCTCCGGGAGGGAGGGGACCTACGAGCAGTACTTC
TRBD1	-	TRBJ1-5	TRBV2	CASSSGTTGVNQPQHF	TGTGCCAGCAGCTCTGGAACCACAGGGGTGAATCAGCCCCAGCATTTT
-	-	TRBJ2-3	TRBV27	CASTPSAATTDTQYF	TGTGCCAGTACCCCATCAGCGGCCACCACAGATACGCAGTATTTT
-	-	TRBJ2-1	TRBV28	CASSTTQGHEQFF	TGTGCCAGCAGCACCACTCAGGGCCATGAGCAGTTCTTC
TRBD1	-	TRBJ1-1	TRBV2	CASSGDSGEAFF	TGTGCCAGCAGTGGGGACAGCGGAGAAGCTTTCTTT
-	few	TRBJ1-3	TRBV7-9	CAKTGPGNTIYF	TGTGCCAAGACAGGTCCTGGAAACACCATATATTTT
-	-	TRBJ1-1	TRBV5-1	CASSSDTNTEAFF	TGCGCCAGCAGCTCGGACACGAACACTGAAGCTTTCTTT
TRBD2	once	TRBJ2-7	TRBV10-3	CAISDSGQITSGTAYEQYF	TGTGCCATCAGTGACTCTGGACAGATCACTAGCGGTACCGCCTACGAGCAGTACTTC
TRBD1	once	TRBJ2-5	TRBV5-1	CASSLAGTDQETQYF	TGCGCCAGCAGCTTGGCCGGGACAGACCAAGAGACCCAGTACTTC
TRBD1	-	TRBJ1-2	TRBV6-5	CASSFGQGVYGYTF	TGTGCCAGCAGTTTCGGACAGGGGGTCTATGGCTACACCTTC
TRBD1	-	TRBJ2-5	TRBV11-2	CASSRDRKETQYF	TGTGCCAGCAGCAGGGACAGGAAAGAGACCCAGTACTTC
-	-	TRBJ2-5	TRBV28	CASSLSGGGQYF	TGTGCCAGCAGTTTATCGGGTGGAGGCCAGTACTTC
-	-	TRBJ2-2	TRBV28	CASSLLASGGTGELFF	TGTGCCAGCAGTTTACTCGCGAGCGGTGGCACCGGGGAGCTGTTTTTT
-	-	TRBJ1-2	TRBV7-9	CASGLGGSLLDYGYTF	TGTGCCAGCGGCTTGGGAGGCAGCCTTCTTGACTATGGCTACACCTTC
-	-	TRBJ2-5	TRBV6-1	CASRGGYRVGETQYF	TGTGCCAGCAGGGGGGGATATCGGGTCGGAGAGACCCAGTACTTC
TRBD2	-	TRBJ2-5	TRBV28	CASSLPLAGRTQYF	TGTGCCAGCAGTTTACCCCTAGCGGGAAGGACCCAGTACTTC
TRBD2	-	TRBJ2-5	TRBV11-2	CASSLGWELAGTPETQYF	TGTGCCAGCAGCTTAGGTTGGGAACTAGCGGGAACCCCAGAGACCCAGTACTTC
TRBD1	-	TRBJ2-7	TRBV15	CATSRVRQGFYEQYF	TGTGCCACCAGCAGAGTGAGACAGGGGTTCTACGAGCAGTACTTC
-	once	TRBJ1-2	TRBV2	CASTEEGNLDYGYTF	TGTGCCAGCACCGAGGAGGGGAATTTAGACTATGGCTACACCTTC
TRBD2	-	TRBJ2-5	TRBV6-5	CASSAGRGTQYF	TGTGCCAGCAGTGCAGGGAGGGGGACCCAGTACTTC
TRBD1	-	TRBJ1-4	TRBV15	CASRDRGLSNEKLFF	TGTGCCTCACGGGACAGGGGGCTTTCTAATGAAAAACTGTTTTTT
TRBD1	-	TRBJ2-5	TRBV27	CASSKGTGEETQYF	TGTGCCAGCAGTAAAGGGACAGGTGAAGAGACCCAGTACTTC
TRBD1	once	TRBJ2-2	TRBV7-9	CASSAPRTGVTGELFF	TGTGCCAGCAGCGCCCCGAGGACAGGGGTGACCGGGGAGCTGTTTTTT
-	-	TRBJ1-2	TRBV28	CASSFGGWSYGYTF	TGTGCCAGCAGTTTTGGAGGTTGGAGCTATGGCTACACCTTC
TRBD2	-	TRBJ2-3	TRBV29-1	CSVVSAGGLIIPDTQYF	TGCAGCGTTGTCTCTGCGGGAGGGCTAATAATCCCAGATACGCAGTATTTT
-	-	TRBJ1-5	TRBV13	CASSLGGRVIGQPQHF	TGTGCCAGCAGCTTAGGGGGCAGGGTGATAGGCCAGCCCCAGCATTTT
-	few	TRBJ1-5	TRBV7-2	CASSLGGQPQHF	TGTGCCAGCAGCTTAGGAGGTCAGCCCCAGCATTTT
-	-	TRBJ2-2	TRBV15	CATRERGGTGELFF	TGTGCCACCCGGGAGAGGGGAGGCACCGGGGAGCTGTTTTTT
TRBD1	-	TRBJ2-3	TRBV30	CAWSVTGGTDTQYF	TGTGCCTGGAGTGTTACAGGGGGCACAGATACGCAGTATTTT
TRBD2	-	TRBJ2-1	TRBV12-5	CASGLSPTSGTYNEQFF	TGTGCTAGTGGTTTGTCCCCGACTAGCGGGACTTACAATGAGCAGTTCTTC
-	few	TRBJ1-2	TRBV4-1	CASSQDGGQKYGYTF	TGCGCCAGCAGCCAAGATGGTGGGCAGAAGTATGGCTACACCTTC
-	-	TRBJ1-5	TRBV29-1	CSVGGLSNQPQHF	TGCAGCGTTGGAGGATTGAGCAATCAGCCCCAGCATTTT
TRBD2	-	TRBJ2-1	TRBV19	CASSIPGLEGSSSYNEQFF	TGTGCCAGTAGTATCCCCGGACTAGAGGGGTCCAGCTCCTACAATGAGCAGTTCTTC
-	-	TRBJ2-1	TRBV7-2	CASSSVPESAQFF	TGTGCCAGCAGTTCAGTCCCCGAGAGCGCGCAGTTCTTC
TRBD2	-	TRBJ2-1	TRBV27	CASTIGLAGDLSYNEQFF	TGTGCCAGCACTATAGGACTAGCGGGAGACCTCTCCTACAATGAGCAGTTCTTC
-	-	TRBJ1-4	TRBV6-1	CALGRGPTNEKLFF	TGTGCCCTAGGGAGGGGTCCAACTAATGAAAAACTGTTTTTT
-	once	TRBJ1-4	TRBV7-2	CASSWAATNEKLFF	TGTGCCAGCAGCTGGGCTGCAACTAATGAAAAACTGTTTTTT
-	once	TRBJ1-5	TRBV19	CASSGESNQPQHF	TGTGCCAGTAGTGGAGAGTCTAATCAGCCCCAGCATTTT
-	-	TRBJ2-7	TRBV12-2	CASRLLLSGGRVSYEQYF	TGTGCAAGTCGCTTACTGCTATCGGGGGGAAGAGTCTCCTACGAGCAGTACTTC
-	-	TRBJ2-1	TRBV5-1	CASSLQGSSNEQFF	TGCGCCAGCAGCCTCCAGGGGAGCAGCAATGAGCAGTTCTTC
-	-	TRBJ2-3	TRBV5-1	CASSPVPLGTDTQYF	TGCGCCAGCAGCCCGGTCCCCCTCGGCACAGATACGCAGTATTTT
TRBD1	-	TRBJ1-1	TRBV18	CASSPGQVIMNTEAFF	TGTGCCAGCTCACCTGGACAGGTGATAATGAACACTGAAGCTTTCTTT